These T cell receptor beta chains were read from a single sample in a study of technical replicates of blood from a handful of donors. The method was immunoSEQ multiplex PCR; TCRdb's version includes in-frame clones alone and lacks a portion of them. The table lists approximately 80,000 clones, more than 95% of them singletons. Sequencing used T cells isolated from PBMCs. Every receptor here comes from a human donor in good health. CDR3s include the opening cysteine and the closing phenylalanine or tryptophan. Each record gives: clone size, J gene, CDR3 length, V gene, D gene, CDR3 DNA, CDR3 protein. The D gene is left open where the match is weak. Size tells how often a clone was seen (once, few, many) or the class of an expanded clone, and some rows leave it out.

.,TRBJ2-3,17,TRBV4-1,TRBD1,TGCGCCAGCAGCCATATAGGGACAGGGGTTTTTACAGATACGCAGTATTTT,CASSHIGTGVFTDTQYF
.,TRBJ2-7,14,TRBV18,TRBD1,TGTGCCAGCTCAGATTGGGACAGTTCCTACGAGCAGTACTTC,CASSDWDSSYEQYF
.,TRBJ1-2,16,TRBV7-9,.,TGTGCCAGCAGCTTAGGGTCCGCGGGGGTCAGCTATGGCTACACCTTC,CASSLGSAGVSYGYTF
.,TRBJ2-7,13,TRBV27,TRBD2,TGTGCCACAAGCGGGAGCGGTTCCTACGAGCAGTACTTC,CATSGSGSYEQYF
.,TRBJ2-5,14,TRBV10-1,.,TGCGCCAGCAGTGAGTCAGGCGGGCAAGAGACCCAGTACTTC,CASSESGGQETQYF
once,TRBJ1-2,14,TRBV28,TRBD1,TGTGCCAGCAGATCCGGACAGGGGCTCTATGGCTACACCTTC,CASRSGQGLYGYTF
.,TRBJ2-2,22,TRBV12-1,.,TGTGCCAGCAGCTCCCGGCGTTTTAGCGGGGGGGATAGACTAGCGAACACCGGGGAGCTGTTTTTT,CASSSRRFSGGDRLANTGELFF
once,TRBJ2-1,14,TRBV11-2,.,TGTGCCAGCAGCTTAGATTTGATAACAGCGGTGCAGTTCTTC,CASSLDLITAVQFF
.,TRBJ1-5,15,TRBV10-3,.,TGTGCCATCAGTGAGTCCCCTAGTAGCAATCAGCCCCAGCATTTT,CAISESPSSNQPQHF
.,TRBJ1-2,14,TRBV5-1,.,TGCGCCAGCAGCTCCTTGGGGGCGGCCAATGGCTACACCTTC,CASSSLGAANGYTF
.,TRBJ2-2,13,TRBV2,.,TGTGCCAGCAGTGACACTAGTGCCGGGGAGCTGTTTTTT,CASSDTSAGELFF
.,TRBJ2-7,15,TRBV11-2,.,TGTGCCAGCAGCGAATACCTAGGGAGCTCCTACGAGCAGTACTTC,CASSEYLGSSYEQYF
.,TRBJ2-1,14,TRBV5-1,.,TGCGCCAGCAGCTTTCGTACTAGATACAATGAGCAGTTCTTC,CASSFRTRYNEQFF
.,TRBJ2-1,14,TRBV7-2,TRBD2,TGTGCCAGCAGCTTAGTCCTTAGCGGGAGTGAGCAGTTCTTC,CASSLVLSGSEQFF
.,TRBJ2-5,16,TRBV5-6,.,TGTGCCAGCAGTCCTGGTGTGGGCAGGGGCCAAGAGACCCAGTACTTC,CASSPGVGRGQETQYF
once,TRBJ1-1,14,TRBV19,TRBD1,TGTGCCAGTAGATTCGGGACAGCGAACACTGAAGCTTTCTTT,CASRFGTANTEAFF
.,TRBJ2-7,14,TRBV28,TRBD2,TGTGCCAGCATTGAGCGGGGCGGTCGCTACGAGCAGTACTTC,CASIERGGRYEQYF
.,TRBJ2-3,14,TRBV2,.,TGTGCCAGCAGTCCCGGGAGAAGCACAGATACGCAGTATTTT,CASSPGRSTDTQYF
.,TRBJ2-1,17,TRBV29-1,TRBD1,TGCAGCGTTGCGCCCTTATGGGGACAGGGCTCCTACAATGAGCAGTTCTTC,CSVAPLWGQGSYNEQFF
.,TRBJ1-1,13,TRBV6-6,.,TGTGCCACACAACAGGGCATGAACACTGAAGCTTTCTTT,CATQQGMNTEAFF
.,TRBJ2-1,14,TRBV5-4,TRBD1,TGTGCCAGCAGCCGCCAGGGGGATTACAATGAGCAGTTCTTC,CASSRQGDYNEQFF
.,TRBJ1-5,14,TRBV12-5,.,TGTGCTAGTGGGCCCCAGGGAGGGAATCAGCCCCAGCATTTT,CASGPQGGNQPQHF
.,TRBJ1-3,16,TRBV5-8,.,TGTGCCAGCAGCACTGCCGACAGGCTCTCTGGAAACACCATATATTTT,CASSTADRLSGNTIYF
.,TRBJ2-3,16,TRBV7-9,.,TGTGCCAGCAGCCACGGACAGATGACTAGCACAGATACGCAGTATTTT,CASSHGQMTSTDTQYF